Listed here are 18 T cell receptor beta chains from one sample, sequenced in a study of molecular identifiers for immune sequencing clone quantification. TCRdb itself ran the PCR reads through MiXCR, one entry per CDR3 protein. This sample has more than 300,000 distinct CDR3 sequences, with 20% to 25% found just once. The specimen sequenced was naive CD8+ T cells from blood, with Jurkat cell RNA spiked in. Subset meaning: FACS-sorted CD8+CD4-CCR7+CD45RA+ naive T cells. The receptors come from a human donor in good health. Some libraries in this study had Jurkat cell RNA spiked in.

A note on this clonotype: At one boundary the junction diverges from the germline segment, which might be a read error. The J gene is TRBJ1-1, the V gene TRBV5-6; unclear D gene. The CDR3 spans 12 residues. The germline V gene has CDR1 SGHDT and CDR2 YYEEEE. The CDR3 nucleotides read TGTGCCAGCAGCTTGGGTCGGGCTGAAGTTTTCTTT. Translated, it gives CASSLGRAEVFF. The variable domain in full, completed from reference TRBV5-6 and TRBJ1-1, reads DAGVTQSPTHLIKTRGQQVTLRCSPKSGHDTVSWYQQALGQGPQFIFQYYEEEERQRGNFPDRFSGHQFPNYSSELNVNALLLGDSALYLCASSLGRAEVFFGQGTRLTVV.

This clonotype was recorded many times. V is TRBV20-1 and J is TRBJ1-1, with D uncertain. Germline V lookup: CDR1 DFQATT, CDR2 SNEGSKA (reference sequence). V was trimmed by 1 base and J by 7 bases, leaving 13 bases between them. This CDR3 is built from 13 residues. The CDR3 nucleotides read TGCAGTGCTAGAGTCCCGGGTTGGATTGAAGCTTTCTTT. Its protein is CSARVPGWIEAFF.

On this clonotype itself: A much larger clonotype is one base distant, so this may be a read error. The chain recombines TRBV5-1 with TRBJ1-2, with 8 positions matching TRBD1. V was pared by 1 base and J by 5 bases, with 10 bases of the junction left unmatched. Germline loops: CDR1 SGHRS, CDR2 YFSETQ. The CDR3 contains 16 residues. CDR3 sequence: CASSLPPDRAEYGYTF. For the CDR3, the DNA is TGCGCCAGCAGCTTGCCCCCGGACAGGGCGGAGTATGGCTACACCTTC.

A remark on this clonotype: A read error may be the cause here, since a much bigger clone is one base away. The chain links TRBV13 to TRBJ2-4; TRBD2 might be the D (6 bases). The ends were cut back, 0 bases at V and 0 bases at J, with 12 bases in the middle. This CDR3 spans 17 amino acids. CDR1 is PRHDT, CDR2 FYEKMQ, per germline (reference sequence). CDR3 coding DNA: TGTGCCAGCAGCTTAGGAAAGAACGGGGGAGCCAAAAACATTCAGTACTTC. Protein product: CASSLGKNGGAKNIQYF.

This clonotype was seen at least ten times. This chain joins TRBV5-6 and TRBJ1-5; D remains ambiguous. With 0 bases removed from V and 1 base from J, the gap between germline ends came to 8 bases. The CDR3 is 15 residues long. Germline CDR1 is SGHDT and CDR2 is YYEEEE. CDR3 coding DNA: TGTGCCAGCAGCTTGGGTGTGACAAGCAATCAGCCCCAGCATTTT. Protein product: CASSLGVTSNQPQHF.

This sequence joins TRBV28 and TRBJ1-4; D remains unclear. In germline, CDR1 is MDHEN, CDR2 SYDVKM. V gave up 2 bases and J gave up 6 bases, with 10 bases separating them. The CDR3 runs 14 residues. CDR3 residues: CASSLAGMDEKLFF. The CDR3 bases are TGTGCCAGCAGTTTAGCGGGGATGGATGAAAAACTGTTTTTT. Supplemented by reference TRBV28 and TRBJ1-4, the full variable domain reads DVKVTQSSRYLVKRTGEKVFLECVQDMDHENMFWYRQDPGLGLRLIYFSYDVKMKEKGDIPEGYSVSREKKERFSLILESASTNQTSMYLCASSLAGMDEKLFFGSGTQLSVL.

On this clonotype itself: The junction departs from germline at one end; a sequencing error may be responsible. CDR3 nucleotide sequence: TGTGCCGGCAGCCCGGGACTAGCGGGAACCTACGAGCAGTACTTC. It specifies CAGSPGLAGTYEQYF. The chain links TRBV5-6 to TRBJ2-7, with 13 bases aligning to TRBD2. The CDR3 is 15 residues long. The germline gives CDR1 SGHDT, CDR2 YYEEEE.

This clonotype was recorded at least ten times. In DNA, the CDR3 is TGTGCCACGAGGACGTTGGACACCGGGGAGCTGTTTTTT. Translated: CATRTLDTGELFF. V and J are TRBV24-1 and TRBJ2-2; no definite D call. The CDR3 has 13 amino acids. Germline V gives CDR1 KGHDR, CDR2 SFDVKD. V was pared by 10 bases and J by 3 bases, with 11 bases between.

This clonotype showed up many times. The chain links TRBV6-5 to TRBJ2-3; TRBD1 aligns across 9 bases. V gave up 5 bases and J gave up 4 bases; unmatched junction bases: 16. The CDR3 is 18 residues long. Germline-derived CDR1 and CDR2 are MNHEY and SVGAGI. The CDR3 DNA sequence: TGTGCCAGCAGTGACGGGACAGGGATGATGAGGGACCCAGATACGCAGTATTTT. Translation gives CASSDGTGMMRDPDTQYF.

This clonotype was seen many times. The chain carries TRBV5-5 and TRBJ1-5, with D uncertain. The CDR3 length is 15 residues. The V and J ends lost 0 bases and 1 base respectively, with 8 bases between them. Germline V gives CDR1 SGHKS, CDR2 YYEKEE (reference sequence). The CDR3 region is CASSLVAESNQPQHF. In DNA form, the CDR3 reads TGTGCCAGCAGCTTGGTGGCAGAGAGCAATCAGCCCCAGCATTTT.

The chain carries TRBV20-1 and TRBJ2-7; 11 bases are a match to TRBD1. V was clipped by 6 bases and J by 6 bases; unmatched bases: 7. The CDR3 covers 13 residues. Germline loops: CDR1 DFQATT, CDR2 SNEGSKA (reference sequence). The CDR3 coding sequence is TGCAGTGCAAAGGACAGGGGGCGGGTCGAGCAGTACTTC. Translation gives CSAKDRGRVEQYF.

This clonotype was detected many times. V and J are TRBV6-4 and TRBJ2-3, with D unclear. Germline CDR1 reads MRHNA; CDR2 reads SNTAGT. The CDR3 covers 14 residues. Trimming took off 10 bases at V and 2 bases at J, with 16 bases between the two ends. The CDR3, as DNA: TGTGCCATCCTGGTCGACGGGCTCACAGATACGCAGTATTTT. Translated: CAILVDGLTDTQYF.

This clonotype was seen only a few times. A much larger clone is a single base away; this may be a read error. The rearrangement links TRBV19 to TRBJ2-3, with D hard to call. Trimming cost V 2 bases and J 0 bases, with 18 bases left between them. CDR3 length: 18 residues. Germline CDR1 is LNHDA and CDR2 is SQIVND (reference sequence). The CDR3 protein is CASSIRSWKSASTDTQYF. For the CDR3, the DNA is TGTGCCAGTAGTATAAGATCGTGGAAGTCCGCTAGCACAGATACGCAGTATTTT.

A remark on this clonotype: Since a much larger clone is just one base distant, this may be a read error. The J gene is TRBJ2-5, the V gene TRBV12-3 or TRBV12-4; a possible D gene is TRBD1 (6 bases). The CDR3 has 11 residues. As DNA, the CDR3 is TGTGCCAGCAGTCACACAGGGACCCAGCACTTC. Translated, it gives CASSHTGTQHF.

This clonotype came up many times. The rearrangement joins TRBV4-3 to TRBJ2-1, with 7 bases aligning to TRBD2. J was trimmed by 6 bases and V by 1 base; bases with no gene match: 6. Germline values: CDR1 LGHNA, CDR2 YSLEER. CDR3 length: 15 amino acids. As DNA, the CDR3 is TGCGCCAGCAGCCAAGCCCAGCGGGACCGCAATGAGCAGTTCTTC. This sequence encodes CASSQAQRDRNEQFF.

This clonotype was observed many times. The chain couples TRBV12-3 or TRBV12-4 to TRBJ2-3; TRBD2 matches at 8 bases. V lost 7 bases to trimming and J lost 5 bases; unmatched junction nucleotides: 8. The length of the CDR3 is 14 residues. Here the CDR3 DNA reads TGTGCCAGCATCCCGCCGGGGGGGGTAGATACGCAGTATTTT. It codes for CASIPPGGVDTQYF.

This clonotype was observed at least ten times. This chain connects TRBV2 to TRBJ1-5, with no clear D. Trimming shortened V by 1 base and J by 0 bases, and 7 bases separated the two germline ends. There are 15 residues in the CDR3. Germline lookup yields CDR1 SNHLY and CDR2 FYNNEI. CDR3: CASSEEGYSNQPQHF. The CDR3 DNA sequence: TGTGCCAGCAGTGAAGAAGGGTATAGCAATCAGCCCCAGCATTTT.

This clonotype came up many times. The V and J genes are TRBV28 and TRBJ2-5; the match to TRBD1 covers 8 bases. This CDR3 contains 13 residues. Trimming took 5 bases from V and 4 from J; bases not matched to a gene: 3. The germline V gene has CDR1 MDHEN and CDR2 SYDVKM. The CDR3 is CASSDTGGETQYF. CDR3 DNA sequence: TGTGCCAGCAGTGATACAGGGGGAGAGACCCAGTACTTC.